Listed here are 13 T cell receptor beta chains from one sample, sequenced in a study of CD8 T cells in ankylosing spondylitis. TCRdb fed the 5' RACE reads into MiXCR, producing one record per CDR3 protein. The sample records 300,000 to 400,000 distinct CDR3 sequences, about 22% being singletons. General study points: Roughly eight highly homologous variants made up a TCR beta motif, and this motif appeared characteristic of ankylosing spondylitis blood.

The antigens for these receptors are not known. Material: blood, either unsorted or a sorted T cell fraction (not recorded which). The receptors were gathered from a male donor with ankylosing spondylitis.

The genes are TRBV14 and TRBJ2-5; D remains ambiguous. Germline V gene data show CDR1 as SGHDN and CDR2 as FVKESK. V gave up 1 base and J gave up 2 bases, with 17 bases separating them. This CDR3 has 17 residues. CDR3 nucleotides: TGTGCCAGCAGCCAAGGGTTAGGCGTGGGCAGGCAAGAGACCCAGTACTTC. Translating gives CASSQGLGVGRQETQYF.

The sample holds a few counts of this clonotype. The rearrangement uses TRBV2 and TRBJ1-6; TRBD1 matches at 10 bases. V lost 8 bases, J lost 8 bases, and 3 bases stayed unmatched. This CDR3 is 13 amino acids long. Germline assignment: CDR1 SNHLY and CDR2 FYNNEI. CDR3 in amino acids: CASETGGYSPLHF. Here the CDR3 DNA reads TGTGCCAGCGAGACAGGGGGCTATTCACCCCTCCACTTT.

This clonotype was counted a few times. The chain carries TRBV5-1 and TRBJ2-1, with 7 bases aligning to TRBD1. This CDR3 spans 15 amino acids. Germline lookup yields CDR1 SGHRS and CDR2 YFSETQ. Losses at the gene ends were 0 bases for V and 6 bases for J; bases not matched to a gene: 6. CDR3 amino acids: CASSLEGGPPNEQFF. CDR3 bases: TGCGCCAGCAGCTTGGAAGGGGGCCCTCCCAATGAGCAGTTCTTC.

The chain is built from TRBV18 and TRBJ2-5; D possibly corresponds to TRBD2 (6 bases). The CDR3 is made up of 15 amino acids. The germline V and J ends were trimmed by 3 bases and 4 bases, with 15 bases remaining between them. The germline CDR1 and CDR2 sequences are KGHSH and LQKENI. The CDR3 spells CASSPPGGARETQYF. For the CDR3, the DNA is TGTGCCAGCTCACCCCCCGGCGGGGCGAGAGAGACCCAGTACTTC.

This clonotype has ten or more counts. This chain connects TRBV29-1 to TRBJ2-7; 11 bases are a match to TRBD2. After removal of 1 base from V and 3 bases from J, the junction contained 5 bases not matched to a gene. CDR3 length: 15 amino acids. Germline V gene data show CDR1 as SQVTM and CDR2 as ANQGSEA. The CDR3 DNA reads TGCAGCGTTGAAGGGGGACTAGCGGAAGTCTACGAGCAGTACTTC. Its translation is CSVEGGLAEVYEQYF.

This clonotype turned up a few times. V gene TRBV7-3 combines with J gene TRBJ2-5; weak D call: TRBD2 (5 bases). Trimming left V 2 bases short and J 2 bases short, with 24 bases between. Germline V lookup: CDR1 SGHTA, CDR2 FQGTGA. There are 19 residues in the CDR3. Here the CDR3 reads CASSLVGSLRRTSQETQYF. The CDR3 nucleotides read TGTGCCAGCAGCTTAGTGGGGTCCTTGCGGAGGACTTCACAAGAGACCCAGTACTTC.

The chain joins TRBV3-1 to TRBJ2-4; 8 bases are shared with TRBD1. This CDR3 is built from 16 residues. CDR1 LGHDT and CDR2 YNNKEL come from the germline V gene (reference sequence). The J segment lost 5 bases and the V segment lost 4 bases, leaving 10 bases of the junction unmatched. The CDR3 nucleotides read TGTGCCAGCAGCCTGTCCCGGGACAGGCCCGAAAACATTCAGTACTTC. This encodes CASSLSRDRPENIQYF.

The DNA for the CDR3 is TGTGCCAGCAGCTTGCGTCTAGGCTCCTACAATGAGCAGTTCTTC. Its protein product is CASSLRLGSYNEQFF. The V call is TRBV5-6, the J call TRBJ2-1, with no clear D. The CDR3 length is 15 residues. Germline CDR1 SGHDT, CDR2 YYEEEE. V lost 1 base and J lost 0, with 8 bases in between.

This clonotype was found many times. The DNA for the CDR3 is TGCGCCAGCAGCCAAGACTCGCTCCTTAATCAGCCCCAGCATTTT. It codes for CASSQDSLLNQPQHF. The rearrangement uses TRBV4-1 and TRBJ1-5, with D unclear. Trimming left V 0 bases short and J 4 bases short, with 10 bases between. The CDR3 consists of 15 residues. The V gene's germline CDR1 is MGHRA and CDR2 YSYEKL.

In its sample, this clonotype was seen a few times. Relative to the germline gene, one junction end is altered; a read error may explain this. This chain uses TRBV20-1 with TRBJ2-1; maybe TRBD2 (6 bases). This CDR3 is 11 amino acids long. Germline loops: CDR1 DFQATT, CDR2 SNEGSKA (reference sequence). CDR3: CSANFGTQKYF. CDR3 nucleotide sequence: TGCAGTGCTAACTTTGGGACTCAAAAGTACTTC.

This rearrangement joins TRBV29-1 to TRBJ2-1; 8 bases fit TRBD2. Germline trimming cut 7 bases from V and 3 bases from J; bases unmatched to any gene: 5. In germline, CDR1 is SQVTM, CDR2 ANQGSEA. The CDR3 contains 13 residues. The CDR3 DNA reads TGCAGCGCCCCGGGACTAGGCTACAATGAGCAGTTCTTC. Translated: CSAPGLGYNEQFF.

This clonotype has a handful of counts. This chain links TRBV7-9 with TRBJ2-2; 11 bases fit TRBD2. In germline, CDR1 is SEHNR, CDR2 FQNEAQ (reference sequence). J lost 5 bases, V lost 6 bases, and 2 bases had no gene match. The CDR3 has 14 residues. DNA of the CDR3: TGTGCCAGCAGGGGACTAGCGGCGACCGGGGAGCTGTTTTTT. Its translation: CASRGLAATGELFF.

The CDR3 is CASSPQQTGGYGYTF. The CDR3 DNA is TGTGCCAGCTCACCACAACAGACCGGTGGGTATGGCTACACCTTC. The rearrangement joins TRBV18 to TRBJ1-2; D is unresolved. Germline V gene lookup returns CDR1 KGHSH and CDR2 LQKENI. Deletions cut 1 base from V and 5 bases from J, with 14 bases between. This CDR3 has 15 residues.